This T cell receptor (beta chain) appears in the sequencing data of a study of cytomegalovirus exposure and HLA in healthy donors (dated by TCRdb to the late 2010s). Regarding the study in general: In an earlier analysis of 550 to 750 of the donors, approximately 260 Gb of sequence data and approximately 100 million unique TCR beta sequences from 150 million to 200 million T cells were reported. The later analysis used no new phenotypic data to find candidate immune exposures, relying instead on TCR beta sequences and their occurrence across donors. All discovery cohort repertoires had been generated on a single sequencing platform. Of the approximately 400 genotyped donors, over 70% fell in the genetic ancestry cluster associated with self-reported Caucasian donors. Across approximately 420 genotyped donors of the cohort, an average of about 240,000 unique TCR beta nucleotide sequences per donor were sequenced, and approximately 17% of those sequences were non-productive. The study used immunosequencing to profile the T cell repertoires of approximately 690 subjects and linked those repertoires to cytomegalovirus serostatus. Approximately 300 gigabases of sequencing data and 91 million or so unique TCR sequences made up an early release that covered approximately 700 HLA-typed donors. Typing coverage differed by locus: A, B, C, DRB1 and DQB1 were typed in roughly 620-630 donors, DQA1 in about 560, DPA1 in some 610, and DPB1 in about 450. A later genetic analysis took genome-wide SNP genotypes for about 55% of the roughly 700 donors and used that subset as a discovery cohort. An earlier analysis of a few hundred of the donors applied high-throughput TCR beta sequencing to assess whether each TCR beta V gene segment acted as functional or pseudogenic. The study was designed to test whether signatures of past pathogen exposure could be identified by cataloging public T cell receptors. Because of strong linkage in the cohort, a handful of DR-DQ haplotypes were treated as single units for association and clustering. Besides the first cohort of approximately 710 subjects, a separate validation cohort made up of over 100 different subjects was used. HLA typing included class I and class II loci at four-digit resolution. Donor age, sex, ethnicity and CMV serostatus were compiled together with the repertoire data. A later analysis re-analyzed previously published TCR beta repertoires from 666 donors and added high-resolution HLA genotyping to study TCR occurrence patterns. The study combined high-throughput TCR immunosequencing, statistical association of individual TCRs with disease status, and machine learning to predict cytomegalovirus infection status. General conclusions and limits of the study: Broadly in line with IMGT annotations, most TCR beta V segments showed up in productive rearrangements about 87% or about 30% of the time in an earlier analysis of approximately 640 of the donors. Most TCR sequences were observed very rarely across donors, whereas some public TCRs were present in many individuals. The study gave a list of 150 to 200 TCR beta chains associated with cytomegalovirus. A later analysis associated roughly 17,000 TCR beta sequences with specific HLA alleles at a false discovery rate of 0.05. The only immune exposure information available for the cohort was CMV serostatus. According to a later analysis, parvovirus B19, influenza, CMV and Epstein-Barr virus appeared linked to several top co-occurrence clusters. A later analysis found that TCR association rates varied across HLA loci, with DRB1 alleles showing the most associated TCRs and HLA-C alleles the fewest. Roughly uniform sequencing depth across donors was assumed in presence/absence analyses, although this assumption may not hold. In a later analysis, HLA-associated TCR beta chains were found to be more clonally expanded and to have lower generation probabilities than equally common non-associated chains. A cluster of highly shared sequence variants was judged likely to be a technical artifact of the sequencing pipeline. Correlated functional status among segregating V segments might be attributable to linkage disequilibrium, but an unknown experimental factor could not be ruled out. A further reported finding was that TCR beta sequences accurately predicted the HLA-A and HLA-B alleles for most subjects in the first cohort. According to a later genetic analysis, donors in an Asian-associated ancestry cluster had fewer N-insertions in productive TCRs than the approximately 650-donor mean. When HLA alleles, especially DR and DQ, strongly co-occurred, TCR associations were difficult to assign to individual alleles. This cohort had only TCR beta chains sequenced, and the lack of alpha or paired-chain data limited which features could be detected. The earlier analysis of 450 to 700 of the donors excluded about 16 rarely observed V segments, including chromosome 9 orphons, because counts were too low. In a later genetic analysis, a missense DCLRE1C variant was associated with V-gene and J-gene trimming of TCR beta chains, and the association was replicated in an independent cohort. Because HLA typing was missing for some donors at each locus, association tests included only the typed subset. In vitro tests confirmed that a few of the cytomegalovirus-associated TCR beta chains recognize cytomegalovirus antigens. A later analysis found that most CMV-associated TCR beta chains appeared HLA-restricted, with HLA associations seemingly driven largely by CMV exposure. According to the authors, the approach could potentially be generalized to other disease states and immunological phenotypes. The classifier was reported to diagnose cytomegalovirus status with high specificity and sensitivity in both the original cohort and the validation cohort.

Libraries were built with the immunoSEQ multiplex PCR assay. For the multiplex PCR, a mixture combining 60 forward primers for TCR Vbeta segments and 13 reverse primers for TCR Jbeta segments was used. The CDR3 region of rearranged TCR beta genes was amplified from genomic DNA by a multiplex PCR assay. On the Illumina HiSeq System, the amplified TCR beta libraries were sequenced as 87-base-pair reads. From the authors' description of their analysis: A later analysis tallied around 80 million unique TCR beta chains across the roughly 610 repertoires, and around 9.9 million of those chains were shared by two or more donors. A nearest-neighbor algorithm error-corrected the raw reads and collapsed the reads into unique sequences, merging closely related sequences to remove PCR and sequencing errors. To assign V, D and J gene segments, CDR3 sequences were aligned to IMGT reference sequences. For a sequence to be retained, at least a six-nucleotide match to both a V gene segment and a J gene segment was required. A rearrangement was called productive if the CDR3 had no stop codons and remained in frame with V and J, and every other rearrangement was called non-productive. CDR3 was defined by IMGT convention, running from the second conserved V-encoded cysteine to the conserved J-encoded phenylalanine. Sequences without an unambiguous match to a single V gene segment were excluded from the earlier analysis of over 500 of the donors. In an earlier analysis of several hundred of the donors, V segments were called functional above 56.7% productive rearrangements and were called segregating when the between-donor standard deviation exceeded 5%. A statistical classification framework was developed to diagnose cytomegalovirus status using the catalog of TCR beta chain sequences. In a later analysis, TCR nucleotide sequences were compared against IMGT/GENE-DB human TR gene sequences so that V and J genes could be assigned. A later analysis assigned CDR3 sequences and most-parsimonious VDJ recombination scenarios with the TCRdist pipeline. In a later analysis, each TCR beta chain was defined by its CDR3 amino acid sequence together with its V-gene family, and reads without a unique V-gene family were excluded. As a way to deal with suspected cross-contamination and a sequencing artifact, a later analysis dropped approximately 590 nucleotide sequences that were highly shared and had low generation probability. For each public chain, a later analysis derived a clonal expansion index from normalized ranks of inferred template counts within each repertoire. A later analysis computed generation probabilities with a VDJ recombination model fitted to out-of-frame rearrangements, and checked the results against IGoR. A later analysis scored TCR-TCR, TCR-HLA and TCR-CMV co-occurrence with hypergeometric tests, applying a repertoire-size bias correction to TCR pairs. To estimate false discovery rates, a later analysis permuted the HLA or CMV assignments 20 times. A later analysis grouped co-occurring TCRs with DBSCAN, adding TCRdist sequence similarity when clustering within HLA-allele-positive subsets. For co-occurrence clustering, repertoires with fewer than 30,000 or more than 120,000 public chains were excluded, along with a handful of repertoires with anomalous nucleotide sharing. The table comes from immuneACCESS by way of TCRdb, which keeps in-frame sequences with V and J called. Part of the clones is missing from these tables; in studies checked, under half for an unresolved V gene and the rest for unknown reasons. Clonal size and the V and J genes are those of that table, whereas D and trimming came from the DNA. The table for this sample lists around 100,000 clones; 73% of them were counted only once. The ten largest account for approximately 0.9% of the sample.

Of note for this clone: What antigen it recognizes has not been identified. No quality values exist for individual bases; no much larger clone is one base distant. Other DNA sequences in this sample translate to the same CDR3.

The cohort consisted of approximately 670 healthy bone marrow donors. At the time of sampling, every cohort member was nominally healthy, though immune exposures that went unrecorded were likely present. The donor was CMV seronegative and was included in the group of several hundred seronegative cohort members. Each donor provided a peripheral blood sample, and peripheral blood mononuclear cells were used for TCR beta sequencing. Genomic DNA extraction from the blood cell samples was performed with the Qiagen DNeasy Blood Extraction Kit. The sequence was obtained from a woman aged 25 to 39 in good health and CMV-seronegative. The sequencing input was PBMCs.

The DNA sequence follows: TGTGCCAGCAGCCTGGGACAGAACACTGAAGCTTTCTTT. The resulting protein is CASSLGQNTEAFF. In this chain, TRBV7-2 is recombined with TRBJ1-1; TRBD1 is a weak D gene call, 6 bases matching. The CDR3, cysteine through phenylalanine, is 13 amino acids long. Solely the CDR3 DNA is kept, with 39 bases framed from the first base. CDR1 and CDR2, looked up from the germline V gene, are SGHTA and FQGNSA. V loses 5 bases, J loses 1 base, and the germline ends lie 8 bases apart.